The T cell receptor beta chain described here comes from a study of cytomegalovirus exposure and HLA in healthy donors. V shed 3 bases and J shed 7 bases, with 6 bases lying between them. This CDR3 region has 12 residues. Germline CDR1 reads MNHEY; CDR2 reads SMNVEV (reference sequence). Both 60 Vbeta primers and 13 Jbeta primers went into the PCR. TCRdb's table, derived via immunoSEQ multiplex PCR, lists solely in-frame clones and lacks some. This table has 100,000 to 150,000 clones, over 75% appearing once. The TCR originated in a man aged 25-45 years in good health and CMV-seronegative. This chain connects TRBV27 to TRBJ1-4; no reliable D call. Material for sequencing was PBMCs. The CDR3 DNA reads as TGTGCCAGCAGTTTTCGGGGTGAAAAACTGTTTTTT. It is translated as CASSFRGEKLFF.